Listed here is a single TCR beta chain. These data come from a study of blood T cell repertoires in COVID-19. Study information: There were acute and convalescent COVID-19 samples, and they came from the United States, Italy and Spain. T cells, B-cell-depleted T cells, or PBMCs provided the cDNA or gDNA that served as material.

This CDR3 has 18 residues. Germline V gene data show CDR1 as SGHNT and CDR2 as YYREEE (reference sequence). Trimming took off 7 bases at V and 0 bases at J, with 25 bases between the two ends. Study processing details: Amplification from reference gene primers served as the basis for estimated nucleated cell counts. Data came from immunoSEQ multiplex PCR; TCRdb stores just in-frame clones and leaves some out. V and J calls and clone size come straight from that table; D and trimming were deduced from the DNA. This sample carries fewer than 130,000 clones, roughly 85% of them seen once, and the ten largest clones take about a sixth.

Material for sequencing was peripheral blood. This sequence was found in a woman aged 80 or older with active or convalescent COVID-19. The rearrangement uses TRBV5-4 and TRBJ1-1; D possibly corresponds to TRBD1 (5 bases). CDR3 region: CASQAPGQARSMNTEAFF. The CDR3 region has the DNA TGTGCCAGCCAAGCCCCCGGACAAGCCAGATCTATGAACACTGAAGCTTTCTTT.